These T cell receptor beta chains were read from a single sample in a study of identical twins. In TCRdb, the 5' RACE reads were re-called with MiXCR into one record per CDR3 protein. Here the sample spans around 1.7 million distinct CDR3 sequences, under 35% being singletons. Sequenced: cord blood. Receptor source: a newborn girl in good health. Each CDR3 is given without its conserved first and last residue.

V gene,J gene,CDR3 protein
TRBV27,TRBJ2-1,ASSLWSYRGLYNEQF
TRBV5-1,TRBJ2-5,ASRGETQY
TRBV7-2,TRBJ2-1,ASSLIWGELNEQF
TRBV20-1,TRBJ2-7,SARAGQGRYEQY
TRBV12-3/TRBV12-4,TRBJ2-3,ASSFQGSTDTEY
TRBV2,TRBJ2-5,ASNTGYQETQY
TRBV5-1,TRBJ2-1,ASSPRTSGSDYNEQF
TRBV12-3/TRBV12-4,TRBJ2-3,ASSFLEPPDTQY
TRBV6-2/TRBV6-3,TRBJ2-5,ASSYSTGHEY
TRBV29-1,TRBJ1-2,SVESLPGGGGYT
TRBV10-2,TRBJ2-3,ASSEQGAADTQY
TRBV29-1,TRBJ2-3,SVEPVRGSTDTQY
TRBV5-5,TRBJ1-1,ASSLSASEAF
TRBV4-1,TRBJ2-7,ASSQVLGGRKNEQY
TRBV27,TRBJ2-3,ASSPRTSGLLDTQY
TRBV6-2/TRBV6-3,NA,ASSYPARETQY
TRBV6-1,TRBJ1-2,ASSESHPRDGYT
TRBV29-1,TRBJ2-7,SVEIDRPYEQY
TRBV6-5,TRBJ2-1,ASSYSVLAGRYNEQF
TRBV7-9,TRBJ1-1,ASSLGGDWTEAF
TRBV12-3/TRBV12-4,TRBJ1-2,ASRPGQGASGYT
TRBV20-1,TRBJ2-3,SANPGGDTDTQY
TRBV7-2,TRBJ2-3,ASSFAGGHGDTQY
TRBV6-6,TRBJ1-2,ASSQWTNYGYT
TRBV2,TRBJ2-5,ASSEFEETQY
TRBV7-2,TRBJ1-3,ASSLRPGISGNTIY
TRBV29-1,TRBJ1-2,SVAETGGNYGYT
TRBV6-5,TRBJ1-2,ASSYSIQGWNGYT
TRBV29-1,TRBJ2-1,SVEDPGTSGQLSSHSEQF
TRBV29-1,TRBJ1-4,SVGGPGWKLF
TRBV20-1,TRBJ2-1,SARAGTPTNEQF
TRBV29-1,TRBJ2-1,SVERGRTYNEQF
TRBV5-1,TRBJ1-1,ASSLVGSRTTEAF